A selection of T cell receptor beta chains follows, all from one sample in a study of T cells expressing NK-cell markers. TCRdb reworked the 5' RACE reads into one entry per CDR3 protein, no DNA. This table lists about 410,000 distinct CDR3 sequences. Input material: blood T cells: a sorted CD56 or NKG2C T cell subset, CD4+ or CD8+ T cells, or bulk PBMC T cells (not recorded which). These TCRs come from a woman aged 50 to 65 in good health. CDR3s include the opening cysteine and the closing phenylalanine or tryptophan.

v_call	j_call	cdr3_aa
TRBV29-1	TRBJ2-1	CSIFNPPAHNEQFF
TRBV4-2	TRBJ2-1	CASSTTGGVVNEQFF
TRBV7-9	TRBJ2-5	CASSPTRGQETQYF
TRBV11-3	TRBJ2-2	CASSLGRIYTGELFF
TRBV4-1	TRBJ2-1	CASSQLGLARDEQFF
TRBV4-2	TRBJ1-6	CASSSEGSYNSPLHF
TRBV24-1	TRBJ2-4	CATSPSGTGVGDIQYF
TRBV6-5	TRBJ2-1	CASSYSPTLDEQFF
TRBV5-8	TRBJ1-1	CASSHGLNTEAFF
TRBV5-5	TRBJ2-7	CASSLGLADTYEQYF
TRBV6-5	TRBJ1-1	CASHRHMNTEAFF
TRBV7-9	TRBJ2-3	CASSFMGLAGGPTSTDTQYF
TRBV6-4	TRBJ2-5	CASSVFGTFQETQYF
TRBV9	TRBJ2-1	CASRVDPTNEQFF
TRBV11-2	TRBJ1-5	CASSVDRVQPQHF
TRBV5-6	TRBJ2-3	CASSQGGDTQYF
TRBV12-3/TRBV12-4	TRBJ2-1	CASSSRTSGKRNEQFF
TRBV19	TRBJ2-1	CASSIEAGVDEQFF
TRBV20-1	TRBJ2-5	CSAGRDAGETQYF
TRBV5-1	TRBJ2-6	CASSLNGRASGANVLTF
TRBV6-5	TRBJ1-1	CASSYSWQGNTEAFF
TRBV11-2	TRBJ2-5	CASSPRGKTRNQETQYF
TRBV6-5	TRBJ2-1	CASTDRGGTTYNEQFF
TRBV29-1	TRBJ1-1	CSVEDPWGEAFF
TRBV9	TRBJ2-1	CASSYTQGSGEQFF
TRBV6-5	TRBJ2-5	CASGGLAGETQYF
TRBV20-1	TRBJ1-1	CSAREGLGENTEAFF
TRBV28	TRBJ2-4	CASSPPPRYIQYF
TRBV18	TRBJ2-6	CASSPAQVFVSGANVLTF
TRBV30	TRBJ2-7	CAWSVPSYEQYF
TRBV9	TRBJ2-1	CASSPGVYNEQFF
TRBV29-1	TRBJ2-7	CSVGKTTGFSYEQYF
TRBV24-1	TRBJ2-1	CATSDPKSGGFYNEQFF
TRBV4-1	TRBJ2-3	CASSQDSGRSSDTQYF
TRBV7-2	TRBJ2-2	CASSLVQGSTGELFF